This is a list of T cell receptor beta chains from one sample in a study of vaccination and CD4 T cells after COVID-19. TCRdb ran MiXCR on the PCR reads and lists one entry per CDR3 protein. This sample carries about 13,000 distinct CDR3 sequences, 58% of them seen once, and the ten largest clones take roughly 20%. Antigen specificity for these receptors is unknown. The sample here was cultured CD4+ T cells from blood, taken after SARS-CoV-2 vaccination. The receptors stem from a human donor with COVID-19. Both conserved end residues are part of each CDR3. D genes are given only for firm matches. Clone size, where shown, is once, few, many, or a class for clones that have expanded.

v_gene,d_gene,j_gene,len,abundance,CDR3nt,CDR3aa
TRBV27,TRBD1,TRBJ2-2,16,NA,TGTGCCAGCAGTCCCTTGGACAGGCGGAACACCGGGGAGCTGTTTTTT,CASSPLDRRNTGELFF
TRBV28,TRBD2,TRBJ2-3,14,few,TGTGCCAGCGAGCGGGGGGGCCTCCCAGATACGCAGTATTTT,CASERGGLPDTQYF
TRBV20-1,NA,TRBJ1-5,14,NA,TGCAGTGCTAGAGATGGGAGGAGCAATCAGCCCCAGCATTTT,CSARDGRSNQPQHF
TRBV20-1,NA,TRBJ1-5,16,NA,TGCAGTGCTAGTTTTCCCCGCCAGAACCTTAATCAGCCCCAGCATTTT,CSASFPRQNLNQPQHF
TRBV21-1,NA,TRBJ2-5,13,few,TGTGCCACCCCTCAGGACGGTCAAGAGACCCAGTACTTC,CATPQDGQETQYF
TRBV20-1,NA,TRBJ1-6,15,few,TGCAGTGCTAGAGTCAGGTTGTCCTATAATTCACCCCTCCACTTT,CSARVRLSYNSPLHF
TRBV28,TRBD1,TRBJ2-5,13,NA,TGTGCCAGCAGTCGGGACAGCCAAGAGACCCAGTACTTC,CASSRDSQETQYF
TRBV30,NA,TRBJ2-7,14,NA,TGTGCCTTACACCCCGGGACACCTTCCTACGAGCAGTACTTC,CALHPGTPSYEQYF
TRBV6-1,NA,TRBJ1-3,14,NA,TGTGCCAGCAGGGGAACGGGGCTAGGAAACACCATATATTTT,CASRGTGLGNTIYF
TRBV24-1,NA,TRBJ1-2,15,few,TGTGCCACCAGTGATCCCCTTCGGGGCGGATATGGCTACACCTTC,CATSDPLRGGYGYTF
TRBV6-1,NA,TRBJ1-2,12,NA,TGTGCCAGCAATGAAATCCGGTTAGGCTACACCTTC,CASNEIRLGYTF
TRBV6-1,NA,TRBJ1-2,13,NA,TGTGCCAGCACTCCAGGGAAAGTATATGGCTACACCTTC,CASTPGKVYGYTF
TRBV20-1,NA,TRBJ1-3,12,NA,TGCAGTGCTCGACCCTCTTTTAACACCATATATTTT,CSARPSFNTIYF
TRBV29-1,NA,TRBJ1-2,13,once,TGCAGCGTCGCCGGGACGGCCCTTTATGGCTACACCTTC,CSVAGTALYGYTF
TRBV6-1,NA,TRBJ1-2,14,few,TGTGCCAGCAGTGAGGACACAGGGCGAGTCGGCTACACCTTC,CASSEDTGRVGYTF
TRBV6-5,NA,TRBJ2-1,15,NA,TGTGCCAGCAGTTACACAGGTTCGGGGGCGAATGAGCAGTTCTTC,CASSYTGSGANEQFF
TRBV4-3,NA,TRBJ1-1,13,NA,TGCGCCAGCAGCCAAAAGGCAGACATGGGAGCTTTCTTT,CASSQKADMGAFF
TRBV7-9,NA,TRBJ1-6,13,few,TGTGCCAGCAGCTTAGATCTGGCTTCACCCCTCCACTTT,CASSLDLASPLHF
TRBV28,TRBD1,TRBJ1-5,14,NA,TGTGCCAGCCGAAATCCGGGACAGAATCAGCCCCAGCATTTT,CASRNPGQNQPQHF
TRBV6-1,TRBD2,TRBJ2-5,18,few,TGTGCCAGCAGCTCCCCCTTAGGTGGAGCGGGGGGGCGGGAGACCCAGTACTTC,CASSSPLGGAGGRETQYF
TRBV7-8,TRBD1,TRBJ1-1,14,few,TGTGCCAGCAGCTTAGACAGGGGGCGAGCTGAAGCTTTCTTT,CASSLDRGRAEAFF
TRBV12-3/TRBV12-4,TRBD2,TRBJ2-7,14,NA,TGTGCCAGCAGAAAACTAGCGGACTCCTACGAGCAGTACTTC,CASRKLADSYEQYF
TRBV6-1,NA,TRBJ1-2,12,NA,TGTGCCAGCTACCGGGGGGGCTATGGCTACACCTTC,CASYRGGYGYTF
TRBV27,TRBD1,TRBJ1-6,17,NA,TGTGCCAGCAGTATCCGACAGGGACCCGGGGTTACTTCACCCCTCCACTTT,CASSIRQGPGVTSPLHF
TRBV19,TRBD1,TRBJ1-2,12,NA,TGTGCCAGTAGTCAACAGGGGATCGGCTACACCTTC,CASSQQGIGYTF
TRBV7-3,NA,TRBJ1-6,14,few,TGTGCCAGCAGCCCCGGGCCGGGGAATTCACCCCTCCACTTT,CASSPGPGNSPLHF
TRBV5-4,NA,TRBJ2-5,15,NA,TGTGCCAGCAGCTTGGCCACACGGATCCAAGAGACCCAGTACTTC,CASSLATRIQETQYF
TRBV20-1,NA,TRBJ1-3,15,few,TGCAGTGCTAAGGGCGACAGCCGCTCTGGAAACACCATATATTTT,CSAKGDSRSGNTIYF
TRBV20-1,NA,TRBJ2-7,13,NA,TGCAGTGCTTTGCTGCCAGGGAGCTACGAGCAGTACTTC,CSALLPGSYEQYF
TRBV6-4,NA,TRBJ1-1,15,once,TGTGCCAGCAGCTCTCCAGGTCTAACGGGGAGGGAAGCTTTCTTT,CASSSPGLTGREAFF
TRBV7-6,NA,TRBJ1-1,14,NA,TGTGCCAGCAGCCCCATAGTGGGGTATGGTGAAGCTTTCTTT,CASSPIVGYGEAFF
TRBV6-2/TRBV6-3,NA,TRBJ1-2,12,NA,TGTGCCAGCAAGGCCACTAACTATGGCTACACCTTC,CASKATNYGYTF
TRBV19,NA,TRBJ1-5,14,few,TGTGCCAGTACGACCGGGACCGGCAGGGAGCCCCAGCATTTT,CASTTGTGREPQHF
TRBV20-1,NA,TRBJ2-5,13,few,TGCAGTGCTAGTAGTCAGAGCCAAGAGACCCAGTACTTC,CSASSQSQETQYF
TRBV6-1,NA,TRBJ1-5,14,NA,TGTGCCAGCAGTGAAGCTCCGGGGCCTCAGCCCCAGCATTTT,CASSEAPGPQPQHF
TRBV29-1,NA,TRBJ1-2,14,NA,TGCAGCGTTGAAGGTTTCGGGGTTGGGTATGGCTACACCTTC,CSVEGFGVGYGYTF
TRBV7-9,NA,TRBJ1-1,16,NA,TGTGCCAGCAGCCCCCCCTTTCGCTCGGGGAACACTGAAGCTTTCTTT,CASSPPFRSGNTEAFF
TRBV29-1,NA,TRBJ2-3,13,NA,TGCAGCGTTGTGGAGACCCTCACAGATACGCAGTATTTT,CSVVETLTDTQYF
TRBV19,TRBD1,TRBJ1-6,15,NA,TGTGCCAGTAGTGATAACAGGGGAGGCAATTCACCCCTCCACTTT,CASSDNRGGNSPLHF
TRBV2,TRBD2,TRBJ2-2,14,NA,TGTGCCAGCCGGGTAGGACTAGTCTCCGGGGAGCTGTTTTTT,CASRVGLVSGELFF
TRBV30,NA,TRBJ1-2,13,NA,TGTGCCTGGAGTTTGGGGCCTCCGGATGGCTACACCTTC,CAWSLGPPDGYTF
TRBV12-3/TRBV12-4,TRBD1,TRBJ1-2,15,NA,TGTGCCAGCAACACCTGGGGACAGGGTAACTATGGCTACACCTTC,CASNTWGQGNYGYTF
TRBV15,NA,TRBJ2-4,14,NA,TGTGCCACCAGTTCGGGGTCGGGGACGGACATTCAGTACTTC,CATSSGSGTDIQYF
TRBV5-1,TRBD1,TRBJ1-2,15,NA,TGCGCCAGCAGCTTGGTACTGGGACAGGCCTATGGCTACACCTTC,CASSLVLGQAYGYTF
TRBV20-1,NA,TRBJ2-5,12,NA,TGCAGTCCGAAAGACACGGGGCAGACCCAGTACTTC,CSPKDTGQTQYF
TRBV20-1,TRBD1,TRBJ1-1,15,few,TGCAGTGCTAGTTTCCGACAGGGGGTAAACACTGAAGCTTTCTTT,CSASFRQGVNTEAFF
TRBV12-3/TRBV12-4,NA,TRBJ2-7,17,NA,TGTGCCAGCAGTTCCCACCAAACGACAGGTAGCTCCTACGAGCAGTACTTC,CASSSHQTTGSSYEQYF
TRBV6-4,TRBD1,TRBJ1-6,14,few,TGTGCCAGCAGCCGACAGGGGATTAGCTCACCCCTCCACTTT,CASSRQGISSPLHF
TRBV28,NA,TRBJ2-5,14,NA,TGTGCCAGCAGTTCTCCAGGGAGGCAAGAGACCCAGTACTTC,CASSSPGRQETQYF
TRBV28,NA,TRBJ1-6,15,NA,TGTGCCAGCAGTACAAGGGACGGTTATAATTCACCCCTCCACTTT,CASSTRDGYNSPLHF
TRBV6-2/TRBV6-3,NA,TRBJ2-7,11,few,TGTGCCAGCAGTACCTCTTACGAGCAGTACTTC,CASSTSYEQYF
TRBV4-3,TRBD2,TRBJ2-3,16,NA,TGCGCCAGCAGCCAAGCGAGCGGGGGCCGAGTAGATACGCAGTATTTT,CASSQASGGRVDTQYF
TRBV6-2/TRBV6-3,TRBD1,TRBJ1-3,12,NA,TGTGCCAGCAGTTTTGGACAGGGTCGGATATATTTT,CASSFGQGRIYF
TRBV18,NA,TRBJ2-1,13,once,TGTGCCAGCTCACCACTCTTCGGGGATGAGCAGTTCTTC,CASSPLFGDEQFF
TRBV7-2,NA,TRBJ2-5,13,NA,TGTGCCAGCAGCCCGGGGACTGAAGAGACCCAGTACTTC,CASSPGTEETQYF